One sample yielded the 25 T cell receptor beta chains listed below, sequenced in a study of shared clonotypes between healthy human individuals. Positively selected for CCR7, the CD45RO-negative cells used as naive CD8 cells excluded terminally differentiated effector memory CD45RA+ cells. Generated by immunoSEQ multiplex PCR, the TCRdb table keeps only in-frame clones and is missing some. Altogether some 2 million clones are present, about 95% being singletons, with the ten largest covering about 1.1%. The sequencing input was naive CD8+ T cells sorted from blood. Receptors originate from a man younger than 35 in good health.

The J gene is TRBJ2-6, the V gene TRBV27, with D unresolved. CDR3 length: 15 residues. The V end was cut by 1 base, the J end by 0 bases, with 4 bases between. Per the germline V gene, CDR1 is MNHEY and CDR2 is SMNVEV (reference sequence). The CDR3 protein is CASSLLVSGANVLTF. CDR3 in DNA: TGTGCCAGCAGTTTATTAGTCTCTGGGGCCAACGTCCTGACTTTC. The variable domain in full, with the rest retrieved from reference TRBV27 and TRBJ2-6, is EAQVTQNPRYLITVTGKKLTVTCSQNMNHEYMSWYRQDPGLGLRQIYYSMNVEVTDKGDVPEGYKVSRKEKRNFPLILESPSPNQTSLYFCASSLLVSGANVLTFGAGSRLTVL.

J is TRBJ2-3 and V is TRBV9; D possibly corresponds to TRBD2 (6 bases). The CDR3 sequence is 16 residues long. Germline CDR1 SGDLS, CDR2 YYNGEE. V was clipped by 3 bases and J by 0 bases, with 14 bases between them. CDR3 sequence (DNA): TGTGCCAGCAGCGACAGAATAGCGGCTAGCACAGATACGCAGTATTTT. This translates into CASSDRIAASTDTQYF.

The chain carries TRBV7-9 and TRBJ2-1; D not resolved. Germline V gene data show CDR1 as SEHNR and CDR2 as FQNEAQ (reference sequence). The CDR3 is 14 residues long. Trimming removed 2 bases from V and 7 bases from J, with 12 bases in between. CDR3 DNA: TGTGCCAGCAGCTTAACGAGAGCCCAGAATGAGCAGTTCTTC. Its protein product is CASSLTRAQNEQFF.

The chain employs TRBV5-1 and TRBJ1-1; 8 bases match TRBD1. CDR1 and CDR2 (germline): SGHRS, YFSETQ. The ends lost 5 bases at V and 6 bases at J; junction bases unmatched: 6. The CDR3 is 13 residues long. The CDR3, as DNA: TGCGCCAGCAGATTGACAGGGGACGCTGAAGCTTTCTTT. Amino acid sequence: CASRLTGDAEAFF.

The chain recombines TRBV4-1 with TRBJ2-5; D gene unclear. V lost 4 bases to trimming and J lost 2 bases, with 8 bases between them. The CDR3 runs to 13 residues. Germline V lookup: CDR1 MGHRA, CDR2 YSYEKL. The chain's CDR3 is CASSRRGQETQYF. The CDR3 bases are TGCGCCAGCAGCCGGCGAGGACAAGAGACCCAGTACTTC.

This clone appeared once. The chain carries TRBV7-9 and TRBJ2-2; D might be TRBD1 or TRBD2, each matching 6 bases. The CDR3 length is 18 residues. The germline CDR1 and CDR2 sequences are SEHNR and FQNEAQ (reference sequence). V shed 4 bases and J shed 4 bases, with 22 bases lying between them. CDR3 residues: CASSSSVGGGFGTGELFF. CDR3 bases: TGTGCCAGCAGCTCGTCTGTCGGAGGGGGTTTCGGCACCGGGGAGCTGTTTTTT.

The chain carries TRBV9 and TRBJ1-1, with 7 bases that match TRBD1. Germline values: CDR1 SGDLS, CDR2 YYNGEE. Trimming at V came to 3 bases and at J to 3 bases, leaving 8 bases not matched to a gene. The CDR3 has 15 residues. The CDR3 region is CASSAYDRADTEAFF. The CDR3 DNA reads as TGTGCCAGCAGCGCCTACGACAGGGCGGACACTGAAGCTTTCTTT.

V gene TRBV11-2 combines with J gene TRBJ1-2; D uncertain. CDR3 length equals 14 residues. Trimming removed 0 bases from V and 8 bases from J, with 13 bases in between. Germline V gene lookup returns CDR1 SGHAT and CDR2 FQNNGV. This CDR3 is CASSLDERSQGYTF. CDR3 coding DNA: TGTGCCAGCAGCTTAGATGAACGGAGTCAGGGCTACACCTTC.

The chain has TRBV7-9 and TRBJ1-1; TRBD1 is a possible D gene (5 bases). V dropped 2 bases and J dropped 4 bases, with 11 bases sitting between them. This CDR3 comprises 14 residues. Germline CDR1 reads SEHNR; CDR2 reads FQNEAQ (reference sequence). The CDR3 sequence: CASSLSQGLTEAFF. The DNA of the CDR3 is TGTGCCAGCAGCTTATCTCAGGGACTCACTGAAGCTTTCTTT.

The rearrangement uses TRBV7-9 and TRBJ2-1; 7 nucleotides match TRBD2. The V gene's germline CDR1 is SEHNR and CDR2 FQNEAQ (reference sequence). V gave up 1 base and J gave up 10 bases; unmatched junction bases: 4. This CDR3 has 13 residues. The CDR3 region has the DNA TGTGCCAGCAGCTTAGGACTAGCCAGCGAGCAGTTCTTC. Its translation: CASSLGLASEQFF.

This clone was seen just once. The chain joins TRBV25-1 to TRBJ1-2; 11 nucleotides match TRBD1. Germline V gene data show CDR1 as MGHDK and CDR2 as SYGVNS. There are 15 residues in the CDR3. J gave up 3 bases and V 8 bases, and 8 bases lay outside the gene matches. This chain's CDR3 is CASLKQGQGDYGYTF. CDR3 DNA: TGTGCCAGCCTAAAACAGGGACAGGGGGACTATGGCTACACCTTC.

This rearrangement joins TRBV5-1 to TRBJ1-5; D not certain. V dropped 3 bases and J dropped 6 bases, with 10 bases sitting between them. The CDR3 totals 13 residues. Per germline, CDR1 SGHRS and CDR2 YFSETQ. CDR3: CASSSDSGQPQHF. The CDR3 DNA reads as TGCGCCAGCAGCTCGGACTCTGGTCAGCCCCAGCATTTT.

The gene calls are TRBV30 and TRBJ2-7; 7 bases agree with TRBD2. Germline V gives CDR1 GTSNPN, CDR2 SVGIG (reference sequence). J was trimmed by 4 bases and V by 2 bases; bases with no gene match: 11. The CDR3 is 15 amino acids. CDR3 residues: CAWSPSRTSKYEQYF. CDR3 nucleotides: TGTGCCTGGAGTCCTTCCCGGACTAGTAAATACGAGCAGTACTTC.

This rearrangement joins TRBV2 to TRBJ1-3, with TRBD1 matching over 7 bases. There are 16 residues in the CDR3. V lost 5 bases to trimming and J lost 0 bases; unmatched junction nucleotides: 7. Germline V lookup: CDR1 SNHLY, CDR2 FYNNEI. CDR3: CASSSGTEGSGNTIYF. The CDR3, as DNA: TGTGCCAGCAGTTCCGGGACAGAAGGCTCTGGAAACACCATATATTTT.

This chain connects TRBV7-6 to TRBJ2-1, with 10 bases lining up with TRBD2. The trim removed 5 bases at V and 4 bases at J, leaving 5 bases unmatched. The CDR3 sequence is 15 residues long. The germline V gene encodes CDR1 SGHVS and CDR2 FNYEAQ. CDR3: CASSPSSGSYNEQFF. The CDR3 DNA is TGTGCCAGCAGCCCGTCTAGCGGGAGTTACAATGAGCAGTTCTTC. Looking up the rest from reference TRBV7-6 and TRBJ2-1 gives the full variable domain: GAGVSQSPRYKVTKRGQDVALRCDPISGHVSLYWYRQALGQGPEFLTYFNYEAQQDKSGLPNDRFSAERPEGSISTLTIQRTEQRDSAMYRCASSPSSGSYNEQFFGPGTRLTVL.

The chain employs TRBV11-2 and TRBJ2-7; D gene uncertain. V was pared by 5 bases and J by 7 bases, with 9 bases between. The germline V gene has CDR1 SGHAT and CDR2 FQNNGV. The length of the CDR3 is 11 residues. DNA for the CDR3: TGTGCCAGCAGCGTTGGTAGGGAGCAGTACTTC. This encodes CASSVGREQYF.

Details on this clone: The same CDR3 can be traced to other DNA sequences in this sample. This chain joins TRBV4-1 and TRBJ2-2, with 7 positions matching TRBD2. The CDR3 has 14 residues. Germline lookup yields CDR1 MGHRA and CDR2 YSYEKL. V lost 1 base to trimming and J lost 5 bases; unmatched junction nucleotides: 1. The CDR3 is CASSQVGGTGELFF. In DNA, the CDR3 is TGCGCCAGCAGCCAAGTCGGGGGGACCGGGGAGCTGTTTTTT.

This clone came up once. This chain links TRBV5-6 with TRBJ2-7; TRBD2 agrees at 14 bases. CDR3 length: 15 residues. Looked up from germline, CDR1 is SGHDT and CDR2 is YYEEEE. V lost 4 bases, J lost 3 bases, and 3 bases stayed unmatched. The chain's CDR3 is CASSQGLAGGYEQYF. DNA for the CDR3: TGTGCCAGCAGCCAAGGACTAGCGGGGGGCTACGAGCAGTACTTC. The full variable domain, in which reference TRBV5-6 and TRBJ2-7 provide the parts outside the CDR3, is DAGVTQSPTHLIKTRGQQVTLRCSPKSGHDTVSWYQQALGQGPQFIFQYYEEEERQRGNFPDRFSGHQFPNYSSELNVNALLLGDSALYLCASSQGLAGGYEQYFGPGTRLTVT.

As regards this clone: Other DNA sequences in this specimen translate into the identical CDR3. Here the CDR3 reads CASSFGGSYEQYF. The CDR3 DNA reads as TGTGCCAGCAGTTTTGGGGGTTCCTACGAGCAGTACTTC. This rearrangement joins TRBV5-6 to TRBJ2-7; D is tentatively TRBD1 or TRBD2 (5 bases each). Germline V gene data show CDR1 as SGHDT and CDR2 as YYEEEE. This CDR3 is built from 13 residues. Trimming left V 5 bases short and J 1 base short, with 10 bases between.

V usage is TRBV5-6 and J usage is TRBJ1-2, with TRBD1 identical over 7 bases. Per the germline V gene, CDR1 is SGHDT and CDR2 is YYEEEE. This CDR3 is built from 12 residues. V lost 4 bases to trimming and J lost 7 bases; unmatched junction nucleotides: 4. CDR3 bases: TGTGCCAGCAGCCTTTACAGGGGTGGCTACACCTTC. This translates into CASSLYRGGYTF.

This clone came up once. This chain uses TRBV7-3 with TRBJ2-7; TRBD2 aligns across 9 bases. The CDR3 loop spans 15 amino acids. J gave up 1 base and V 3 bases, and 4 bases lay outside the gene matches. Germline V gene data show CDR1 as SGHTA and CDR2 as FQGTGA. The CDR3 protein is CASSLSGGSSYEQYF. The CDR3 coding sequence is TGTGCCAGCAGCTTGAGCGGGGGGTCTTCCTACGAGCAGTACTTC.

This clone is a singleton in its sample. J is TRBJ2-2 and V is TRBV6-5; unclear D gene. CDR1 and CDR2 from the germline V gene are MNHEY and SVGAGI. Trimming cost V 6 bases and J 6 bases, with 14 bases left between them. The CDR3 has 14 amino acids. CDR3: CASRKDELAGELFF. DNA for the CDR3: TGTGCCAGCAGGAAGGACGAATTGGCCGGGGAGCTGTTTTTT.

V gene TRBV9 combines with J gene TRBJ2-7; 8 bases match TRBD2. The CDR3 contains 14 residues. Looked up from germline, CDR1 is SGDLS and CDR2 is YYNGEE. Trimming at V came to 4 bases and at J to 7 bases, leaving 10 bases not matched to a gene. The CDR3 DNA sequence: TGTGCCAGCAGCCCGGGAGGGACGGTCGATGAGCAGTACTTC. Protein product: CASSPGGTVDEQYF.

The chain recombines TRBV28 with TRBJ1-2, with D maybe TRBD1 (5 bases). Germline V gene sequence: CDR1 MDHEN, CDR2 SYDVKM. This CDR3 region has 13 residues. V was clipped by 5 bases and J by 7 bases, with 14 bases between them. The CDR3 bases are TGTGCCAGCAGTCCTGACAGTGCGACTGGCTACACCTTC. This translates into CASSPDSATGYTF.

V and J are TRBV5-6 and TRBJ1-4, with a tentative D call TRBD1 (6 bases). V lost 3 bases, J lost 5 bases, and 11 bases lay in between. The CDR3 consists of 14 residues. Looked up from germline, CDR1 is SGHDT and CDR2 is YYEEEE. The CDR3 loop is CASSSGQSNEKLFF. As DNA, the CDR3 is TGTGCCAGCAGCTCAGGACAGTCAAATGAAAAACTGTTTTTT. Full variable domain (missing parts from reference TRBV5-6 and TRBJ1-4): DAGVTQSPTHLIKTRGQQVTLRCSPKSGHDTVSWYQQALGQGPQFIFQYYEEEERQRGNFPDRFSGHQFPNYSSELNVNALLLGDSALYLCASSSGQSNEKLFFGSGTQLSVL.